One and the same sample provided the 26 T cell receptor beta chains below, sequenced in a study of T cell repertoires in cytomegalovirus infection (dated 2019 in TCRdb). Sequencing used an Illumina HiSeq 1500. TCRdb itself trimmed the public reads at Q25 with fastp, ran MiXCR and retained productive beta chains. For every CDR3 protein sequence, its rows merge into one entry that carries the most common genes and DNA. In all, the sample holds about 600,000 distinct CDR3 sequences, and roughly 24% of those were seen once. 6.5% to 10% of the sample rests with the top ten. The sample taken for sequencing was CD8+ T cells from PBMCs. All receptors come from a human donor in good health (CMV status not recorded). Some clones in this sample may be carry-over from other donors' samples.

The V call is TRBV27, the J call TRBJ2-5; 9 bases are shared with TRBD2. V lost 3 bases to trimming and J lost 2 bases; unmatched junction nucleotides: 10. Germline V gene data show CDR1 as MNHEY and CDR2 as SMNVEV (reference sequence). The CDR3 totals 17 residues. CDR3 region: CASSFRPAGGLQETQYF. Written as DNA, the CDR3 is TGTGCCAGCAGTTTTAGGCCAGCGGGGGGCCTACAAGAGACCCAGTACTTC.

This clonotype was detected a few times. The chain is built from TRBV5-6 and TRBJ2-1; 8 nucleotides match TRBD1. This CDR3 contains 15 residues. Germline-derived CDR1 and CDR2 are SGHDT and YYEEEE. J lost 5 bases, V lost 4 bases, and 8 bases had no gene match. The chain's CDR3 is CASSLNRQGNNEQFF. The DNA of the CDR3 is TGTGCCAGCAGCCTAAATCGACAGGGGAACAATGAGCAGTTCTTC.

This clonotype was seen just once. V is TRBV28 and J is TRBJ2-7; the match to TRBD1 covers 8 bases. The trim removed 8 bases at V and 7 bases at J, leaving 16 bases unmatched. The CDR3 has 15 residues. Per germline, CDR1 MDHEN and CDR2 SYDVKM. This CDR3 reads CASGPSGTGPREQYF. DNA for the CDR3: TGTGCCAGCGGTCCCTCCGGGACAGGACCTAGAGAGCAGTACTTC.

Turning to this clonotype: Possible read error: a much larger clone is one base away. No conserved phenylalanine or tryptophan is present at the end of the CDR3, so a read error is the likely explanation. The DNA for the CDR3 is TGTGCCAGCCCTCGGCCTATTGACACAGATACGCAGTATTCT. This encodes CASPRPIDTDTQYS. V and J are TRBV7-6 and TRBJ2-3, with no clear D. Trimming pared 8 bases from V and 2 bases from J, leaving 14 bases between. The CDR3 sequence is 14 residues long. Per germline, CDR1 SGHVS and CDR2 FNYEAQ.

In its sample, this clonotype was seen many times. The chain has TRBV7-3 and TRBJ2-1; 8 positions agree with TRBD2. The CDR3 sequence is 16 residues long. The trim removed 5 bases at V and 0 bases at J, leaving 6 bases unmatched. CDR1 is SGHTA and CDR2 is FQGTGA in the germline V gene. CDR3 coding DNA: TGTGCCAGCAGCCTCCCACGGGGGGGCTCCTACAATGAGCAGTTCTTC. This gives the protein CASSLPRGGSYNEQFF.

The chain employs TRBV6-2 or TRBV6-3 and TRBJ2-5; D gene uncertain. This CDR3 has 14 amino acids. CDR1 is MNHEY, CDR2 SVGEGT, per germline. V was clipped by 5 bases and J by 5 bases, with 15 bases between them. CDR3 nucleotides: TGTGCCAGCAGTCCTACTGTGGGGATGGAGACCCAGTACTTC. It yields the protein CASSPTVGMETQYF.

This chain connects TRBV6-8 to TRBJ2-7; the match to TRBD1 covers 12 bases. V gave up 6 bases and J gave up 4 bases; unmatched junction bases: 13. The germline CDR1 and CDR2 sequences are MNHGY and SAAAGT. The CDR3 has 17 amino acids. CDR3 region: CASRSGTGGENGYEQYF. The CDR3 region has the DNA TGTGCCAGCAGGTCCGGGACAGGGGGCGAAAATGGGTACGAGCAGTACTTC.

This chain uses TRBV7-6 with TRBJ2-3, with 7 bases matching TRBD2. Germline CDR1 reads SGHVS; CDR2 reads FNYEAQ. Losses at the gene ends were 1 base for V and 2 bases for J; bases not matched to a gene: 9. The CDR3 consists of 17 residues. The CDR3 region is CASSLGYGGGITDTQYF. The DNA for the CDR3 is TGTGCCAGCAGCTTAGGATATGGGGGGGGGATCACAGATACGCAGTATTTT.

There are a few counts of this clonotype. The V and J genes are TRBV28 and TRBJ1-4; 8 bases are shared with TRBD1. Trimming took 9 bases from V and 3 from J; bases not matched to a gene: 3. The CDR3 covers 13 residues. CDR1 and CDR2 (germline): MDHEN, SYDVKM. For the CDR3, the DNA is TGTGCCAGTGGGACAGGACCTAATGAAAAACTGTTTTTT. Its translation: CASGTGPNEKLFF.

The rearrangement links TRBV4-1 to TRBJ1-1; D is possibly TRBD1 (5 bases). CDR3 size: 15 residues. The ends were cut back, 3 bases at V and 1 base at J, with 12 bases in the middle. Germline assignment: CDR1 MGHRA and CDR2 YSYEKL. The CDR3 protein is CASSHYLTENTEAFF. Here the CDR3 DNA reads TGCGCCAGCAGCCATTATTTGACAGAGAACACTGAAGCTTTCTTT.

This clonotype was detected a few times. V gene TRBV2 combines with J gene TRBJ2-5; D gene unclear. Looked up from germline, CDR1 is SNHLY and CDR2 is FYNNEI. The CDR3 totals 14 residues. Deletions cut 4 bases from V and 2 bases from J, with 11 bases between. DNA for the CDR3: TGTGCCAGCAGTGCAATGAGCCTTCAAGAGACCCAGTACTTC. Protein: CASSAMSLQETQYF.

This clonotype was counted ten times or more. The chain uses TRBV4-1 and TRBJ2-2; 8 nucleotides align to TRBD2. CDR3 length equals 16 residues. CDR1 MGHRA and CDR2 YSYEKL come from the germline V gene. Losses at the gene ends were 4 bases for V and 0 bases for J; bases not matched to a gene: 4. In DNA form, the CDR3 reads TGCGCCAGCAGCCCCGGGGGGGCCGCGAACACCGGGGAGCTGTTTTTT. Encoded protein: CASSPGGAANTGELFF.

This clonotype was seen a handful of times. V is TRBV6-6 and J is TRBJ1-1; possibly TRBD1 for D (6 bases). Germline V gene sequence: CDR1 MNHNY, CDR2 SVGAGI (reference sequence). The V and J ends lost 2 bases and 6 bases respectively, with 19 bases between them. This CDR3 contains 16 residues. The CDR3 bases are TGTGCCAGCAGTTACCTAACCACGGGACATCACGCTGAAGCTTTCTTT. Its protein product is CASSYLTTGHHAEAFF.

This clonotype was picked up a small number of times. The V call is TRBV12-3 or TRBV12-4, the J call TRBJ1-2; D gene unclear. Trimming cost V 4 bases and J 0 bases, with 15 bases left between them. The CDR3 length is 16 residues. Here the CDR3 reads CASSSSMAPTNYGYTF. CDR3 DNA: TGTGCCAGCAGTTCGTCCATGGCTCCGACTAACTATGGCTACACCTTC.

The J gene is TRBJ1-2, the V gene TRBV12-3 or TRBV12-4; no reliable D call. V was shortened by 7 bases and J by 8 bases, with 14 bases between the two germline ends. The CDR3 extends over 12 amino acids. CDR3 amino acids: CASTSLAEGYTF. The CDR3 coding sequence is TGTGCCAGCACCTCCCTAGCAGAGGGCTACACCTTC.

This clonotype was detected ten times or more. This sequence joins TRBV6-1 and TRBJ2-1; D may be TRBD2 (7 bases). V was shortened by 6 bases and J by 0 bases, with 27 bases between the two germline ends. Germline CDR1 reads MNHNS; CDR2 reads SASEGT. This CDR3 region has 20 residues. This CDR3 is CASSPNPSLGGPSSYNEQFF. DNA for the CDR3: TGTGCCAGCAGCCCAAACCCTTCCCTCGGGGGGCCGAGCTCCTACAATGAGCAGTTCTTC.

This sequence joins TRBV4-2 and TRBJ2-6; possible D gene TRBD1, 5 bases. The CDR3 has 20 amino acids. The germline V gene has CDR1 LGHNA and CDR2 YNFKEQ. V gave up 0 bases and J gave up 0 bases, with 18 bases separating them. CDR3 sequence (DNA): TGTGCCAGCAGCCAAGAAGGTCGGCAGGGTTTCCTCTCTGGGGCCAACGTCCTGACTTTC. This translates into CASSQEGRQGFLSGANVLTF.

The sample holds a few counts of this clonotype. The gene calls are TRBV7-9 and TRBJ1-1; perhaps TRBD1 as D (5 bases). Trimming removed 4 bases from V and 1 base from J, with 13 bases in between. CDR1 is SEHNR, CDR2 FQNEAQ, per germline (reference sequence). The CDR3 consists of 15 residues. The CDR3 loop is CASSSNAGGNTEAFF. Written as DNA, the CDR3 is TGTGCCAGCAGCTCCAATGCGGGGGGGAACACTGAAGCTTTCTTT.

This clonotype showed up just a few times. The V gene is TRBV7-9, the J gene TRBJ2-2, with 10 nucleotides matching TRBD2. The CDR3 extends over 15 amino acids. J lost 5 bases, V lost 8 bases, and 8 bases had no gene match. The V gene's germline CDR1 is SEHNR and CDR2 FQNEAQ (reference sequence). CDR3 nucleotides: TGTGCCAGCCCCTCTTGGACTAGCGGAACCGGGGAGCTGTTTTTT. Encoded protein: CASPSWTSGTGELFF.

This clonotype was seen more than once but under ten times. The rearrangement links TRBV9 to TRBJ1-1; D gene ambiguous. Germline V gene data show CDR1 as SGDLS and CDR2 as YYNGEE. The CDR3 contains 12 residues. V gave up 1 base and J gave up 5 bases, with 6 bases separating them. CDR3 in DNA: TGTGCCAGCAGCGTAAAGGAAACTGAAGCTTTCTTT. Encoded protein: CASSVKETEAFF. Full variable domain (outside the CDR3, taken from reference TRBV9 and TRBJ1-1): DSGVTQTPKHLITATGQRVTLRCSPRSGDLSVYWYQQSLDQGLQFLIQYYNGEERAKGNILERFSAQQFPDLHSELNLSSLELGDSALYFCASSVKETEAFFGQGTRLTVV.

This clonotype appeared once. A much larger clone differs from this one at a single base, so this may be a read error. This chain links TRBV7-6 with TRBJ2-7; D may be TRBD1 or TRBD2 (5 bases each). The CDR3 is 16 residues long. Germline V lookup: CDR1 SGHVS, CDR2 FNYEAQ. This CDR3 is CAISLEGSGTGYEQYF. In DNA, the CDR3 is TGTGCCATCAGCTTAGAGGGGTCCGGGACGGGCTACGAGCAGTACTTC.

This chain joins TRBV10-3 and TRBJ2-5, with a tentative D call TRBD2 (6 bases). Per the germline V gene, CDR1 is ENHRY and CDR2 is SYGVKD. The CDR3 has 15 residues. Trimming shortened V by 8 bases and J by 5 bases, and 21 bases separated the two germline ends. The CDR3 bases are TGTGCCATCGGCCATAGCGGTCCCGAGGGGGAGACCCAGTACTTC. As protein: CAIGHSGPEGETQYF.

This clonotype has ten or more counts. The CDR3 DNA reads TGTGCCAGCAGTCTTACAGGGGCCTACGAGCAGTACGTC. Its protein is CASSLTGAYEQYV. This sequence joins TRBV28 and TRBJ2-7; the match to TRBD1 covers 7 bases. Germline CDR1 and CDR2: MDHEN and SYDVKM. The CDR3 totals 13 residues. The J segment lost 2 bases and the V segment lost 5 bases, leaving 3 bases of the junction unmatched.

This clonotype has only a few counts. The chain carries TRBV20-1 and TRBJ2-1, with 8 bases fitting TRBD2. The CDR3 is 15 amino acids. J was trimmed by 3 bases and V by 0 bases; bases with no gene match: 4. In germline, CDR1 is DFQATT, CDR2 SNEGSKA (reference sequence). CDR3 bases: TGCAGTGCTAGAGATCTAGCGGGTCTCTACAATGAGCAGTTCTTC. It translates to CSARDLAGLYNEQFF.

This clonotype was recorded at least ten times. J is TRBJ1-2 and V is TRBV7-3, with 10 bases identical to TRBD1. V shed 4 bases and J 7 bases; nucleotides not matched to a gene: 3. CDR3 size: 13 residues. In germline, CDR1 is SGHTA, CDR2 FQGTGA. CDR3 in DNA: TGTGCCAGCAGCTCGACAGGGGGCTCTGGCTACACCTTC. Protein sequence: CASSSTGGSGYTF.

Comments on this clonotype: The junction shows a germline mismatch at one end, possibly a read error. The chain uses TRBV7-4 and TRBJ2-1; 12 bases agree with TRBD2. Looked up from germline, CDR1 is SGHVT and CDR2 is SQSDAQ. This CDR3 region has 13 residues. The CDR3, as DNA: TGTACCAGCCCTAGCGGGGGGGCGGGTGAGCAGTTCTTC. Translated: CTSPSGGAGEQFF.